This T cell receptor beta chain was sequenced in a study of blood T cell repertoires in COVID-19. Overall study: Samples of COVID-19 (acute and convalescent) were obtained from the United States, Italy and Spain. T cells, B-cell-depleted T cells, or PBMCs provided the cDNA or gDNA that served as material.

In Cohort 3, a recovered donor had either two negative PCRs, clearance, or symptom resolution. Only one count was recorded for this clone. There are 16 residues in the CDR3. CDR1 is SEHNR and CDR2 is FQNEAQ in the germline V gene (reference sequence). Trimming removed 4 bases from V and 4 bases from J; junction bases left unmatched: 9. The authors' processing: Reference gene primer amplification yielded estimated nucleated cell counts. Generated by immunoSEQ multiplex PCR, the TCRdb table keeps only in-frame clones and is missing some. Clone size and the V and J calls come from that table; the DNA yielded D and trimming. Here the sample spans hundreds of thousands of clones, roughly 90% being singletons.

This chain links TRBV7-9 with TRBJ2-2, with 7 bases aligning to TRBD2. Sequencing was carried out using PBMCs or T cells enriched from blood (not recorded which). This receptor was taken from a woman in her 30s who had recovered from COVID-19. Written as DNA, the CDR3 is TGTGCCAGCAGCTCCCAGTCGGGGGGTGGCACCGGGGAGCTGTTTTTT. This gives the protein CASSSQSGGGTGELFF.